This paragraph covers one TCR beta chain sequence. No antigen is known for it. This sample is drawn from a study of early T cells in non-severe SARS-CoV-2 infection. Overall study: With bulk RNA from unsorted whole blood as input, sequencing yielded unpaired chains.

The CDR3 sequence is 15 residues long. Germline assignment: CDR1 DFQATT and CDR2 SNEGSKA (reference sequence). Study-level results: Matches to VDJdb favored anti-spike CD8 responses and missed private and CD4 specificities.

Unique molecular identifiers were added to individual cDNA molecules. MiXCR was run by TCRdb on the 5' RACE reads, yielding one entry per CDR3 protein. In the table there are about 110,000 distinct CDR3 sequences, 9.5% to 13% of which are singletons. The source is an adult who was a healthcare worker with PCR-confirmed SARS-CoV-2 infection or an uninfected control (not recorded which). The specimen was whole blood. The J gene is TRBJ2-7, the V gene TRBV20-1; 8 bases align to TRBD2. The CDR3 spells CSTTPSGTSYTKQYF. CDR3 in DNA: TGCAGCACAACACCATCCGGGACTAGTTATACGAAGCAGTACTTC.